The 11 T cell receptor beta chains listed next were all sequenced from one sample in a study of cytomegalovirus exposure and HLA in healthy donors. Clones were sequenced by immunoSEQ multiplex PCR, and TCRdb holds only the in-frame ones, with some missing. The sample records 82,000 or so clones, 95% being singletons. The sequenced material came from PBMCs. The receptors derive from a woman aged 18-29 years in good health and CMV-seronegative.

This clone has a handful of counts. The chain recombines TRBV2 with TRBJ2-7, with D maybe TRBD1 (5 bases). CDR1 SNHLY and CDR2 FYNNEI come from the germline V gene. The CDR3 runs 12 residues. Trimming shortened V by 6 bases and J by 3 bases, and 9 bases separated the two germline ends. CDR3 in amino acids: CASRFDSYEQYF. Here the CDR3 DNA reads TGTGCCAGCAGGTTTGACAGCTACGAGCAGTACTTC.

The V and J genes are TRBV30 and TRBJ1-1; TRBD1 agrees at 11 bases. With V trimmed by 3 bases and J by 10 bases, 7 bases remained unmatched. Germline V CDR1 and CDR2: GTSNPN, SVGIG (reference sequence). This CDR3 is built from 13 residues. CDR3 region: CAWRTVGTGGAFF. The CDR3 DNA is TGTGCCTGGAGGACGGTAGGGACAGGGGGAGCTTTCTTT.

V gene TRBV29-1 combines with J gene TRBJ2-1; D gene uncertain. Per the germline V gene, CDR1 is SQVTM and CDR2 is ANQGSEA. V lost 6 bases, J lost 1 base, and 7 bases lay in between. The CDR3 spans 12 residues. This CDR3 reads CSVASSYNEQFF. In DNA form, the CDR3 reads TGCAGCGTCGCGAGTTCCTACAATGAGCAGTTCTTC.

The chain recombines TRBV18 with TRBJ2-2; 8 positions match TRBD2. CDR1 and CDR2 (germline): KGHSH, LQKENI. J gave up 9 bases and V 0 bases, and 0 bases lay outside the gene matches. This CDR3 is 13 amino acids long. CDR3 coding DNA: TGTGCCAGCTCACCACCTAGCGGGAGGGAGCTGTTTTTT. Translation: CASSPPSGRELFF.

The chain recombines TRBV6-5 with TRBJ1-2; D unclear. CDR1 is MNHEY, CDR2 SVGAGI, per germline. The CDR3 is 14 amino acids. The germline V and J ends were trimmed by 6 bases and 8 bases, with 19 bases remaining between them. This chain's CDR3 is CASRPMGLRQGYTF. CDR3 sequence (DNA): TGTGCCAGCAGACCCATGGGCCTTCGGCAGGGCTACACCTTC.

The CDR3 loop is CASSSFRDTYEQYF. CDR3 in DNA: TGTGCCAGCAGCTCCTTCAGGGATACCTACGAGCAGTACTTC. V usage is TRBV7-6 and J usage is TRBJ2-7; tentatively, D is TRBD1 (5 bases). The V gene's germline CDR1 is SGHVS and CDR2 FNYEAQ. Trimming left V 4 bases short and J 2 bases short, with 12 bases between. The CDR3 consists of 14 residues.

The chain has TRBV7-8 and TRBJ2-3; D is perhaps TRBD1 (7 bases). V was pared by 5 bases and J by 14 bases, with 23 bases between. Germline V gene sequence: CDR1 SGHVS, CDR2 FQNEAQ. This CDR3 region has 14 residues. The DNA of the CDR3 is TGTGCCAGCAGCAACCGCAGGGGGGAAACGCTCTCGTATTTT. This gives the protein CASSNRRGETLSYF.

The CDR3 nucleotides read TGTGCCAGCAGCCCCGGGACAGGGGTCTACAATGAGCAGTTCTTC. This encodes CASSPGTGVYNEQFF. The V call is TRBV7-9, the J call TRBJ2-1; 10 bases line up with TRBD1. With V trimmed by 5 bases and J by 3 bases, 4 bases remained unmatched. The CDR3 loop spans 15 amino acids. CDR1 and CDR2 (germline): SEHNR, FQNEAQ (reference sequence).

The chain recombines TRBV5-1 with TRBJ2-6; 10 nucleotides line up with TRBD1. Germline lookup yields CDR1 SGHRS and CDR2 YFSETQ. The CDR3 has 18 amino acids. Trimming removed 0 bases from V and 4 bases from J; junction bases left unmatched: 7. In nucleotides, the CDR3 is TGCGCCAGCAGCTTGGGGACAGGGGGAGGCCCGGGGGCCAACGTCCTGACTTTC. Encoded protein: CASSLGTGGGPGANVLTF.

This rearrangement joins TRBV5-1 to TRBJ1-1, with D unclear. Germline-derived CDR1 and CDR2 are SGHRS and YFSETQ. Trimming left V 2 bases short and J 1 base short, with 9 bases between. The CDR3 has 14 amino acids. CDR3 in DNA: TGCGCCAGCAGCTTAAGGCAGCGGAACACTGAAGCTTTCTTT. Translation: CASSLRQRNTEAFF.

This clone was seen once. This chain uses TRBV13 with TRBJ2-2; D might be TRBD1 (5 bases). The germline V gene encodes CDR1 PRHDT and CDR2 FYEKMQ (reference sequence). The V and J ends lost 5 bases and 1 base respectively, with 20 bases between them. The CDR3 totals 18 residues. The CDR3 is CASSTPYRARVNTGELFF. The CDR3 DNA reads TGTGCCAGCAGCACCCCTTATCGGGCCAGGGTGAACACCGGGGAGCTGTTTTTT.